This T cell receptor (beta chain) comes out of a study of blood T cell repertoires in COVID-19. About the research overall: Samples representing acute and convalescent COVID-19 were sourced from the United States, Italy and Spain.

The length of the CDR3 is 17 residues. With 3 bases clipped from V and 6 bases from J, the junction kept 10 bases outside the gene matches. The table came from immunoSEQ multiplex PCR; TCRdb's copy has only in-frame clones and leaves some out. The profile covers around 150,000 clones, with around 82% appearing a single time and approximately 4% taken by the ten largest. This sequence was found in a woman aged 55-70 years with acute or convalescent COVID-19. Input material: peripheral blood. The chain has TRBV23-1 and TRBJ2-1; 11 nucleotides match TRBD2. TRBV23-1 qualifies as an ORF whose function is uncertain. The CDR3 DNA is TGCGCCAGCAGTCACCCCCAGACTAGCGGGACGGGCAATGAGCAGTTCTTC. Translated, it gives CASSHPQTSGTGNEQFF.